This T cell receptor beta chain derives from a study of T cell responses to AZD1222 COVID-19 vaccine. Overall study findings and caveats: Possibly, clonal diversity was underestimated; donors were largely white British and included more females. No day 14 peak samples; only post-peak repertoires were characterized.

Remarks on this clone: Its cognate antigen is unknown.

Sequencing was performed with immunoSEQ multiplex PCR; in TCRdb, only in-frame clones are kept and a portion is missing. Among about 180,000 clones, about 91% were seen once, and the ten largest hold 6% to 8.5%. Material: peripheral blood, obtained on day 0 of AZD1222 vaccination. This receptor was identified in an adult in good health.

CDR3 loop: CAWGSGSGQPQHF. Here the CDR3 DNA reads TGTGCCTGGGGTTCAGGGAGTGGTCAGCCCCAGCATTTT. This chain connects TRBV30 to TRBJ1-5; tentative D call: TRBD1 (5 bases). With 5 bases removed from V and 6 bases from J, the gap between germline ends came to 14 bases. Germline V gene lookup returns CDR1 GTSNPN and CDR2 SVGIG (reference sequence). This CDR3 spans 13 amino acids.